What follows are 21 T cell receptor beta chains derived from one specimen sequenced in a study of blood T cell repertoires in COVID-19. Some clones are missing from TCRdb's copy, which holds only in-frame ones; the method was immunoSEQ multiplex PCR. The repertoire consists of approximately 150,000 clones, with about 86% occurring once and the leading ten covering over 8%. What was sequenced was peripheral blood. These receptors were obtained from a human donor in a cohort sampled during active COVID-19.

The chain recombines TRBV4-3 with TRBJ1-1, with TRBD1 matching 10 bases. Germline V gives CDR1 LGHNA, CDR2 YSLEER. This CDR3 region has 14 residues. V gave up 4 bases and J gave up 1 base; unmatched junction bases: 0. The CDR3 here is CASSRQGANTEAFF. In DNA, the CDR3 is TGCGCCAGCAGCCGACAGGGGGCGAACACTGAAGCTTTCTTT.

This clone was seen only once. The chain joins TRBV6-1 to TRBJ2-5, with D possibly matching TRBD2 (6 bases). Germline values: CDR1 MNHNS, CDR2 SASEGT. The CDR3 covers 16 residues. Trimming removed 4 bases at V and 2 bases at J, with 17 bases between. Here the CDR3 DNA reads TGTGCCAGCAGTGGTACGTTAGCTAGCGCGCAAGAGACCCAGTACTTC. It specifies CASSGTLASAQETQYF.

This clone was counted a few times. The chain combines TRBV5-4 with TRBJ2-4; 14 bases fit TRBD2. Germline assignment: CDR1 SGHNT and CDR2 YYREEE (reference sequence). The CDR3 totals 13 residues. V lost 4 bases and J lost 15; bases outside the gene matches: 6. CDR3: CASSPGLAGVPYF. CDR3 nucleotides: TGTGCCAGCAGCCCGGGACTAGCGGGAGTCCCGTACTTC.

The chain is built from TRBV28 and TRBJ1-2; 9 bases are shared with TRBD1. Germline V gene lookup returns CDR1 MDHEN and CDR2 SYDVKM. Trimming cost V 6 bases and J 3 bases; bases outside gene matches: 5. The CDR3 is 14 amino acids. The chain's CDR3 is CASRKQGADYGYTF. In DNA, the CDR3 is TGTGCCAGCAGGAAACAGGGGGCTGACTATGGCTACACCTTC.

This chain links TRBV7-2 with TRBJ2-7; D is ambiguous. This CDR3 contains 13 residues. V was cut by 3 bases and J by 2 bases, with 8 bases left in between. The germline gives CDR1 SGHTA, CDR2 FQGNSA. The CDR3 here is CASSLGVAYEQYF. The CDR3 DNA reads TGTGCCAGCAGCTTGGGCGTCGCCTACGAGCAGTACTTC.

The chain links TRBV6-5 to TRBJ1-1; TRBD1 matches at 7 bases. CDR3 length: 14 amino acids. Germline-derived CDR1 and CDR2 are MNHEY and SVGAGI. V trimming: 4 bases; J trimming: 4 bases; junction bases outside the gene matches: 6. This CDR3 is CASSSDRESTEAFF. The DNA for the CDR3 is TGTGCCAGCAGTTCCGACAGGGAATCCACTGAAGCTTTCTTT.

V and J are TRBV28 and TRBJ2-7; 8 bases match TRBD2. Germline V gene sequence: CDR1 MDHEN, CDR2 SYDVKM. J was trimmed by 1 base and V by 6 bases; bases with no gene match: 8. There are 15 residues in the CDR3. As DNA, the CDR3 is TGTGCCAGCAGCTTCGGGGGGGCCCAATCCTACGAGCAGTACTTC. Encoded protein: CASSFGGAQSYEQYF. The full variable domain, rest sourced from reference TRBV28 and TRBJ2-7, is DVKVTQSSRYLVKRTGEKVFLECVQDMDHENMFWYRQDPGLGLRLIYFSYDVKMKEKGDIPEGYSVSREKKERFSLILESASTNQTSMYLCASSFGGAQSYEQYFGPGTRLTVT.

The chain carries TRBV6-6 and TRBJ1-3; a possible D gene is TRBD1 (5 bases). Germline V lookup: CDR1 MNHNY, CDR2 SVGAGI (reference sequence). The CDR3 is 14 residues long. Trimming took off 6 bases at V and 0 bases at J, with 9 bases between the two ends. CDR3 in amino acids: CASRLDSSGNTIYF. Here the CDR3 DNA reads TGTGCCAGCAGGCTCGACAGCTCTGGAAACACCATATATTTT.

The rearrangement uses TRBV7-9 and TRBJ2-7; possible D gene TRBD1, 6 bases. The V end was cut by 4 bases, the J end by 2 bases, with 15 bases between. The CDR3 consists of 15 residues. Germline V gene lookup returns CDR1 SEHNR and CDR2 FQNEAQ (reference sequence). The CDR3 DNA is TGTGCCAGCAGCTCGAACAGGGAGAGGGCCTACGAGCAGTACTTC. It translates to CASSSNRERAYEQYF.

This chain links TRBV18 with TRBJ2-7; D is possibly TRBD1 (5 bases). V was cut by 3 bases and J by 2 bases, with 14 bases left in between. The CDR3 length is 15 residues. Germline V gene lookup returns CDR1 KGHSH and CDR2 LQKENI. CDR3 region: CASSPNLQATYEQYF. In DNA form, the CDR3 reads TGTGCCAGCTCACCGAATTTACAGGCAACCTACGAGCAGTACTTC. Filled out from reference TRBV18 and TRBJ2-7, the complete variable domain reads NAGVMQNPRHLVRRRGQEARLRCSPMKGHSHVYWYRQLPEEGLKFMVYLQKENIIDESGMPKERFSAEFPKEGPSILRIQQVVRGDSAAYFCASSPNLQATYEQYFGPGTRLTVT.

The chain joins TRBV18 to TRBJ2-7; D is undetermined. This CDR3 has 14 residues. The V gene lost 2 bases and the J gene lost 1 base, with 9 bases spanning the gap. The germline V gene has CDR1 KGHSH and CDR2 LQKENI. As DNA, the CDR3 is TGTGCCAGCTCACCATCGCCCAGGTCCTACGAGCAGTACTTC. Translating gives CASSPSPRSYEQYF.

This chain uses TRBV5-1 with TRBJ2-7; TRBD2 matches 9 bases. V was pared by 7 bases and J by 7 bases, with 9 bases of the junction left unmatched. The CDR3 extends over 13 amino acids. Per the germline V gene, CDR1 is SGHRS and CDR2 is YFSETQ. The CDR3 sequence is CASRLAETGEQYF. The CDR3 bases are TGCGCCAGCCGACTAGCGGAAACTGGGGAGCAGTACTTC.

This rearrangement joins TRBV19 to TRBJ2-7; 11 bases match TRBD1. Germline lookup yields CDR1 LNHDA and CDR2 SQIVND (reference sequence). The CDR3 runs 17 residues. After removal of 4 bases from V and 1 base from J, the junction contained 9 bases not matched to a gene. The CDR3 bases are TGTGCCAGTAGTAAGGGACAGGGGGTCGCCACGTCCTACGAGCAGTACTTC. This codes for CASSKGQGVATSYEQYF.

This chain connects TRBV7-2 to TRBJ2-2; 13 bases map to TRBD2. Germline values: CDR1 SGHTA, CDR2 FQGNSA. This CDR3 is built from 17 residues. V lost 4 bases and J lost 10; bases outside the gene matches: 12. This chain's CDR3 is CASSSRTSGSGAEELFF. CDR3 nucleotide sequence: TGTGCCAGCAGCTCTCGGACTAGCGGGAGTGGTGCCGAGGAGCTGTTTTTT.

This chain joins TRBV5-4 and TRBJ2-7; 9 bases are shared with TRBD2. In germline, CDR1 is SGHNT, CDR2 YYREEE (reference sequence). The CDR3 covers 16 residues. Unmatched junction bases numbered 8, after V lost 2 bases and J lost 2 bases. CDR3 coding DNA: TGTGCCAGCAGCTTTGGCGGACTAGCGCCCACCTACGAGCAGTACTTC. It specifies CASSFGGLAPTYEQYF.

This clone has just one count. The V call is TRBV19, the J call TRBJ1-2; D call uncertain. Per germline, CDR1 LNHDA and CDR2 SQIVND (reference sequence). This CDR3 is 11 amino acids long. V was cut by 8 bases and J by 7 bases, with 11 bases left in between. In nucleotides, the CDR3 is TGTGCCAGTGGCCAAGGAGGTGGCTACACCTTC. Protein sequence: CASGQGGGYTF.

The chain carries TRBV4-2 and TRBJ2-7, with 9 bases that match TRBD1. In germline, CDR1 is LGHNA, CDR2 YNFKEQ. CDR3 length equals 15 residues. With V trimmed by 1 base and J by 5 bases, 6 bases remained unmatched. This CDR3 is CASSQGDRARDEQYF. The CDR3 DNA sequence: TGTGCCAGCAGCCAAGGGGACAGGGCCCGAGACGAGCAGTACTTC.

V is TRBV15 and J is TRBJ2-7; possibly TRBD2 for D (6 bases). Germline CDR1 and CDR2: LNHNV and YYDKDF (reference sequence). CDR3 length equals 15 residues. V was shortened by 5 bases and J by 0 bases, with 14 bases between the two germline ends. CDR3 protein: CATSAELGGSYEQYF. The CDR3 DNA sequence: TGTGCCACCAGCGCTGAGTTGGGGGGCTCCTACGAGCAGTACTTC. Full variable domain (rest looked up from reference TRBV15 and TRBJ2-7): DAMVIQNPRYQVTQFGKPVTLSCSQTLNHNVMYWYQQKSSQAPKLLFHYYDKDFNNEADTPDNFQSRRPNTSFCFLDIRSPGLGDTAMYLCATSAELGGSYEQYFGPGTRLTVT.

The rearrangement links TRBV10-3 to TRBJ1-1, with 9 bases that match TRBD1. The CDR3 totals 15 residues. Trimming cost V 1 base and J 6 bases; bases outside gene matches: 6. Germline V gives CDR1 ENHRY, CDR2 SYGVKD. The CDR3 DNA sequence: TGTGCCATCAGTGAGTTCGGACAGGGGAGGGCTGAAGCTTTCTTT. It translates to CAISEFGQGRAEAFF.

The chain links TRBV5-1 to TRBJ2-2; 7 nucleotides line up with TRBD2. V shed 1 base and J 4 bases; nucleotides not matched to a gene: 7. The CDR3 is 16 residues long. Germline CDR1 and CDR2: SGHRS and YFSETQ. CDR3 coding DNA: TGCGCCAGCAGCTTGAGGGCAGCGGGGACCACCGGGGAGCTGTTTTTT. It codes for CASSLRAAGTTGELFF.

This clone was found a few times. The J gene is TRBJ2-7, the V gene TRBV5-4; 13 bases agree with TRBD2. This CDR3 comprises 16 residues. V shed 0 bases and J 3 bases; nucleotides not matched to a gene: 3. Germline V gene sequence: CDR1 SGHNT, CDR2 YYREEE (reference sequence). The CDR3 DNA reads as TGTGCCAGCAGCTTGGAGGGACTAGCGGGACTCTACGAGCAGTACTTC. Its protein product is CASSLEGLAGLYEQYF.